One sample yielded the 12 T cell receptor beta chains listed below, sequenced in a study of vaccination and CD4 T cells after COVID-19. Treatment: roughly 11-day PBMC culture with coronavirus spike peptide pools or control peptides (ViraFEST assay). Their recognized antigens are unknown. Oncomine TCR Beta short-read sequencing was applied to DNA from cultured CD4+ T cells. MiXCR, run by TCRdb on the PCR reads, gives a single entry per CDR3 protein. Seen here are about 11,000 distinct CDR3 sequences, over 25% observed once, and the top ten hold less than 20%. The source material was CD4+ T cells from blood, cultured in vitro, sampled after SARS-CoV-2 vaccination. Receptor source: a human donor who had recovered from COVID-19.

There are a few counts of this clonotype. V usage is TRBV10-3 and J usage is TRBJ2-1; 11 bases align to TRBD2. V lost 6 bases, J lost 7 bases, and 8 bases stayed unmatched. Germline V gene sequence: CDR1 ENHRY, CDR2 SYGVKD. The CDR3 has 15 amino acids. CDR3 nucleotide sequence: TGTGCCATCAGCGACCCGGGACTAGCGGCGAATGAGCAGTTCTTC. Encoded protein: CAISDPGLAANEQFF.

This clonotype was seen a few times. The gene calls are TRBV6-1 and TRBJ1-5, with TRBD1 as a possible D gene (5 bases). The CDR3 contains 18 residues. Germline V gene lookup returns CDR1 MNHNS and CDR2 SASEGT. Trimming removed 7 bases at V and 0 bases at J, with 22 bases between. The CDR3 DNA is TGTGCCAGCAAAGGGGCCCGATATGGGGATTATAGCAATCAGCCCCAGCATTTT. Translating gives CASKGARYGDYSNQPQHF.

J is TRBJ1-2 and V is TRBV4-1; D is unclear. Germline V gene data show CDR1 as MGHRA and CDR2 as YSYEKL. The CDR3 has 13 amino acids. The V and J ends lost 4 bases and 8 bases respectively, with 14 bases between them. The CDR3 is CASSRIGVGGYTF. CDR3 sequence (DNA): TGCGCCAGCAGCCGAATTGGGGTTGGAGGCTACACCTTC.

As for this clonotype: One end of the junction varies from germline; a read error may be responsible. The CDR3 protein is CATSDLTGSEALF. The CDR3 DNA reads TGTGCCACCAGTGATTTGACGGGGTCTGAAGCTCTCTTT. This chain joins TRBV24-1 and TRBJ1-1; D remains unclear. Germline values: CDR1 KGHDR, CDR2 SFDVKD. The CDR3 length is 13 residues.

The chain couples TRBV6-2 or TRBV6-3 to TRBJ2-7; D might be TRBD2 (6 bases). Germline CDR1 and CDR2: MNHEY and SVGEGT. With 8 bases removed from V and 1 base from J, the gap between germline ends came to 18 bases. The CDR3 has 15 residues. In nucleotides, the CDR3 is TGTGCCAGCTTTGAACGGGGTGCGGGGTCCTACGAGCAGTACTTC. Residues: CASFERGAGSYEQYF.

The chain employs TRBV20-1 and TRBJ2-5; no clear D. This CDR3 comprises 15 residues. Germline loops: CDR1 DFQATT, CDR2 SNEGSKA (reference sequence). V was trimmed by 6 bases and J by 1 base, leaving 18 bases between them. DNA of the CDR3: TGCAGTGCCTCCCGGCTACTGCGTTCCCAAGAGACCCAGTACTTC. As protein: CSASRLLRSQETQYF.

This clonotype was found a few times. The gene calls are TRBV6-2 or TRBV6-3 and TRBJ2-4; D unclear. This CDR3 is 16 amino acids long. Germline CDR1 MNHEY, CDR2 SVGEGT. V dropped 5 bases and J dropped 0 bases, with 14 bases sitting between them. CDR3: CASSLSDLLAKNIQYF. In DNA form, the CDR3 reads TGTGCCAGCAGTCTTTCTGATCTCCTAGCCAAAAACATTCAGTACTTC.

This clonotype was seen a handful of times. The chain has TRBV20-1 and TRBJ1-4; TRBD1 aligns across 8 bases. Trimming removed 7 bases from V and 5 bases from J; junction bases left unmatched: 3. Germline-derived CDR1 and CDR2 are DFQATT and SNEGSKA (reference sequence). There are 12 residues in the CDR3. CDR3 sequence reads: CSVRQGNEKLFF. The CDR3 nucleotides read TGCAGTGTAAGACAGGGGAATGAAAAACTGTTTTTT.

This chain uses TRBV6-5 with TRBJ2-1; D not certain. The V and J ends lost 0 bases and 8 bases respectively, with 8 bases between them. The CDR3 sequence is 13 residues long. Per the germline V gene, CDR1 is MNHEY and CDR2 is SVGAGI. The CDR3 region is CASSYSNGDEQFF. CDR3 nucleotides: TGTGCCAGCAGTTACTCGAATGGAGATGAGCAGTTCTTC.

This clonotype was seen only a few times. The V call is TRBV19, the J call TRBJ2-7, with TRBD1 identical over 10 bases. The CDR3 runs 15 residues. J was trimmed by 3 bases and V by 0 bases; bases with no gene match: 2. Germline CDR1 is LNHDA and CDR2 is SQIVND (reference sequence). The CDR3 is CASSIDGQGVYEQYF. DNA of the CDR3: TGTGCCAGTAGTATAGATGGACAGGGGGTCTACGAGCAGTACTTC.

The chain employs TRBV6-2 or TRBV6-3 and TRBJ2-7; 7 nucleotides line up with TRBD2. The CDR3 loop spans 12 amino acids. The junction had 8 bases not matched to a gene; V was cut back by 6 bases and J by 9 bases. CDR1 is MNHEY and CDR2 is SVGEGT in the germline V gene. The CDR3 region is CASSVKGGGQYF. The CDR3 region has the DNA TGTGCCAGCAGCGTAAAAGGCGGGGGGCAGTACTTC.

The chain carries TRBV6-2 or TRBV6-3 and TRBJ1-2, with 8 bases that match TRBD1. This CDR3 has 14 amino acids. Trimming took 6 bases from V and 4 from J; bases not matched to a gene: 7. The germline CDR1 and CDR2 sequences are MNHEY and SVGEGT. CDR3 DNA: TGTGCCAGCAGGCCCATCGGACAGGGCTATGGCTACACCTTC. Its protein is CASRPIGQGYGYTF.